Sequencing of this T cell receptor beta chain was carried out in a study of blood T cell repertoires in COVID-19. Study-wide context: Acute-phase and convalescent COVID-19 samples originated in the United States, Italy and Spain.

Clones were sequenced by immunoSEQ multiplex PCR, and TCRdb holds only the in-frame ones, with some missing. The sample shows 150,000 to 200,000 clones, roughly 84% of them seen only once. Participant age was roughly 18 to 90 years, and participants resided in 25 or so US areas. CDR1 SSHAT and CDR2 FNYEAQ come from the germline V gene (reference sequence). CDR3 length: 16 amino acids. Details on this clone: The junction departs from the called germline gene at one end, perhaps through a read error.

The sequence derives from a woman under 40 who had been exposed to COVID-19. The material sequenced was PBMCs or T cells enriched from blood (not recorded which). The rearrangement links TRBV7-7 to TRBJ2-5; 11 nucleotides line up with TRBD1. CDR3 coding DNA: TGTGCTAGCAGCTTGTACGGGACAGGGGGGTCCGAGACCCAGTACTTC. It is translated as CASSLYGTGGSETQYF.